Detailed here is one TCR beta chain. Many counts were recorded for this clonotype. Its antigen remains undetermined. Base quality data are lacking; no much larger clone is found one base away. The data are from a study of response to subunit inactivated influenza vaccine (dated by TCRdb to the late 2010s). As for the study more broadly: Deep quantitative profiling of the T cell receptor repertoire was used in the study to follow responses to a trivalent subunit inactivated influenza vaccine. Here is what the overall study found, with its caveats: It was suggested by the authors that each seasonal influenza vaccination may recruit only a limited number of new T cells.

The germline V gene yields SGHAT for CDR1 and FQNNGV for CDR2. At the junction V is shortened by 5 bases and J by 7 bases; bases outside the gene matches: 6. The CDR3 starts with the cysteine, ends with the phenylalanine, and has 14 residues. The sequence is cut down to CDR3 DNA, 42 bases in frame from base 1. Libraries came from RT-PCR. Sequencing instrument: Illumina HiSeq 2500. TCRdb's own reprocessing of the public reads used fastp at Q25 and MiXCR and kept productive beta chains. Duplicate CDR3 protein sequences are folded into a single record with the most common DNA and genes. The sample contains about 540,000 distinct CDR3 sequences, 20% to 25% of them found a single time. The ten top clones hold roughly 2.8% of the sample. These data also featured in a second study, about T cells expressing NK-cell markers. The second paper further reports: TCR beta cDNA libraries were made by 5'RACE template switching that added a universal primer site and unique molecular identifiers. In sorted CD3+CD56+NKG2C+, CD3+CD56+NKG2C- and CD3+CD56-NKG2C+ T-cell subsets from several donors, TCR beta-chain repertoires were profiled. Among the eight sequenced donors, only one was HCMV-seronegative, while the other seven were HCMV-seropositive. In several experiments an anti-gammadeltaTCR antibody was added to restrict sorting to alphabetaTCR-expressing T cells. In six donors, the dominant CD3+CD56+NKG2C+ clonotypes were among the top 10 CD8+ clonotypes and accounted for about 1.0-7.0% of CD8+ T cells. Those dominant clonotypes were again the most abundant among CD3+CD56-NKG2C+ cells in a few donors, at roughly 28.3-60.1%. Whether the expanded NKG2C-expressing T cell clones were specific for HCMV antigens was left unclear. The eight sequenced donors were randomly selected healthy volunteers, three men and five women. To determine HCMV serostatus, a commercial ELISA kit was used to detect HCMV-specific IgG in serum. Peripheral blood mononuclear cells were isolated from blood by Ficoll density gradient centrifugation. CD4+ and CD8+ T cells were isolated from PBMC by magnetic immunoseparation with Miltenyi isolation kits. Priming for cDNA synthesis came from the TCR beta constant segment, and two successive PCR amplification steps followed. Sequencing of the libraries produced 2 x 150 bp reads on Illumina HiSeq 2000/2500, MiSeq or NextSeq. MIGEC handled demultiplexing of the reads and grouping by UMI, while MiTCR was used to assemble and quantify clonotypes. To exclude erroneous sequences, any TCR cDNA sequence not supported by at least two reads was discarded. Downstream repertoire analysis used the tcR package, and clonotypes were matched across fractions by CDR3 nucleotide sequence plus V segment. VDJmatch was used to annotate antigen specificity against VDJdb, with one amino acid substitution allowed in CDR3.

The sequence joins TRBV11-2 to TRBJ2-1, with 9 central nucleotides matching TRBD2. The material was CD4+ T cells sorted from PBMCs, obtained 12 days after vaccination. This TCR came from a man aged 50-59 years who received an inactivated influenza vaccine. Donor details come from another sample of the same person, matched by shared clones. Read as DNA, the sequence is TGTGCCAGCAGCCGTAGCGGGAGCATGAATGAGCAGTTCTTC. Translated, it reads CASSRSGSMNEQFF.